In its sample, the clone carrying this T cell receptor beta chain was seen many times. The antigen is unknown. This sample is drawn from a study of T cells in Graves' hyperthyroidism and ophthalmopathy. Findings and limits, study-wide: Patients with ophthalmopathy were separated from those with stable hyperthyroidism by a 13 V-J model. Blood also showed most of the thyroid clonotypes that were expanded above 0.001.

It was RNA transcripts that yielded the amplified TCR beta CDR3 regions. Researchers ran a first-round RT-PCR on the TCR CDR3 using the HTBI primer set. MiXCR, applied by TCRdb to the multiplex PCR reads, yields one record per CDR3 protein. The data hold hundreds of thousands of distinct CDR3 sequences, with 15% to 19% observed a single time. CDR3 length: 16 amino acids. Germline loops: CDR1 LGHDT, CDR2 YNNKEL (reference sequence). Trimming shortened V by 3 bases and J by 2 bases, and 16 bases separated the two germline ends. Input material: blood. The V gene is TRBV3-1, the J gene TRBJ1-1; D is ambiguous. The clonotype was recovered from a woman between 18 and 30 years old with Graves' hyperthyroidism. The CDR3 here is CASSQLPPWTNTEAFF. The CDR3 DNA follows: TGTGCCAGCAGCCAGCTCCCCCCATGGACCAACACTGAAGCTTTCTTT.